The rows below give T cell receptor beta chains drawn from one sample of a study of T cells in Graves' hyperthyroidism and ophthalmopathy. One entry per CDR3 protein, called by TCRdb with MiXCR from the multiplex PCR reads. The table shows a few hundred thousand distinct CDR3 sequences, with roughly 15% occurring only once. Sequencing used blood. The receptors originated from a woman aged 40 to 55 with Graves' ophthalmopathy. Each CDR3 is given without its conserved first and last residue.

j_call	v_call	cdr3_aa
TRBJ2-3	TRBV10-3	AIRGPGQGTAYTQY
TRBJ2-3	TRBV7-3	ASSLGGARDTQY
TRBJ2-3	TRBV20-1	SARLSGSSTDTQY
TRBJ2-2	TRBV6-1	ASQTGTGTGELF
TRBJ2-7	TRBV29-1	SVGQDEQY
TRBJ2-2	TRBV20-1	SAPPGLPTGELF
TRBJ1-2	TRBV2	ASSEYKKDGYT
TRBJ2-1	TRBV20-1	SASGGGSYNEQF
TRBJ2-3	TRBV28	ASIPRPPFRTQY
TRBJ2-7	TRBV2	ASSESQLEQY
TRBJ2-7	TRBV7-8	ASSRRDNYEQY
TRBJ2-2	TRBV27	ASSPYGTGKTGELF
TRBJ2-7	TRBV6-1	ASSTGTGSSYEQY
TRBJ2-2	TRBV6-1	ASSSPPPRAHTGELF
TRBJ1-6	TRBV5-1	ASTRGDNSPLH
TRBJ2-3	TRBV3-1	ASSQFTGLDTQY
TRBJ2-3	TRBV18	ASSPRLPTDTQY
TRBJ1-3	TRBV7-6	ASSQGPGNTIY
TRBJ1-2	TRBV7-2	ASSPQSIYGYT
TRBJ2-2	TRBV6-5	ASSYSIVSNTGELF
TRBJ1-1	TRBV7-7	ASGLRTGAVTEAF
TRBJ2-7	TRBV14	ASSYGQGTYEQY
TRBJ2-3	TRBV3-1	ASSQNYISTDTQY
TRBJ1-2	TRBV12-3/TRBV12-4	ASRGTGGVSGYT
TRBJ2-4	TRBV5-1	ASSLARLATQY
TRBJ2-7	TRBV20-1	SASGRTATYEQY
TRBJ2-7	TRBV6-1	ASSEGAGTGKGNEQY
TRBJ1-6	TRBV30	AWSVRGLNNSPLH
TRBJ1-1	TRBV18	ASSPPPGALALNTEAF
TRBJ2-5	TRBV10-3	AISELLGAPQETQY
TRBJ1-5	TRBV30	AWSVTGGDDQPQH
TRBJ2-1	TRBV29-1	SVARGTSRLNEQF
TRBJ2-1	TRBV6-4	ASSTNPASYNEQF
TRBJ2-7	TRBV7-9	ASSLTPGLAGTYEQY
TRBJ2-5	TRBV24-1	ATSDPAIGGGETQY
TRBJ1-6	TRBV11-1	ASSLVRQNNSPLH
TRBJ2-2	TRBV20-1	SASGTGNTGELF
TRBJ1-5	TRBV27	ASSLEGGDYYPQH
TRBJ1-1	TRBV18	ASSPSTDSNTEAF
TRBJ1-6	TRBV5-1	ASSLYGRGNSPLH
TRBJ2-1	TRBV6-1	AGNRLAGYNEQF
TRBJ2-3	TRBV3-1	ASSHGLAGGSTDTQY
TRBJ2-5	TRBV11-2	ASRSLRWETQY
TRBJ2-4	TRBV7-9	ASSLKRAGIAKNIQY
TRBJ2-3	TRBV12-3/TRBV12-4	ASTWGGAGIADTQY
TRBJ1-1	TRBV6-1	ASTDENTEAF
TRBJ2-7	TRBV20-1	SASTENSYEQY
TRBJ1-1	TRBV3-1	ASSVDRGQKEAF
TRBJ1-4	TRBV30	AWSGTGYREKLF
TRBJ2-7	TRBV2	ASSEEIEQY
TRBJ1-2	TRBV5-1	ASSPTDSEAPYGYT
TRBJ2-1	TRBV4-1	ASSQDPGLAGTTNEQF
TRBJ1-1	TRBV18	VSSPGLNTEAF